The subject of this entry is one TCR beta chain. Its cognate antigen has yet to be identified. The record has no base qualities; no much larger clone is one base away. The entry originates in a study of Ad26.COV2.S vaccination and SARS-CoV-2 variants (dated by TCRdb to the early 2020s). A note on the overall study: Donors in the vaccine arm were drawn from COV1001, a multicentre, randomized, double-blind, placebo-controlled phase I-IIa trial testing Ad26.COV2.S in healthy adults. Throughout the experiments and outcome assessment, investigators stayed blinded to trial group allocation. A total of 32 samples were included in the TCR-sequenced set, comprising about 20 Ad26.COV2.S vaccine recipients, 5 placebo recipients and 8 SARS-CoV-2 convalescent individuals. Ad26.COV2.S was given intramuscularly at 5x10^10 or 1x10^11 viral particles, as a single shot or as two shots 56 days apart. Trial participants were randomized into five groups of five, in which low-dose or high-dose Ad26.COV2.S was given once or twice, or placebo was given on both occasions. TCRbeta repertoire sequencing was used to assess the specificity and breadth of SARS-CoV-2-reactive T cell receptors after Ad26.COV2.S vaccination.

The CDR3 starts with the cysteine, ends with the phenylalanine, and has 14 residues. Only the CDR3 portion is preserved as DNA: 42 bases, with reading frame beginning at the first base. According to the germline V gene, CDR1 reads SGHRS and CDR2 reads YFSETQ. Trimming takes 4 bases off V and 2 bases off J; junction bases not matched to a gene: 5. According to the study, the label for this sample's treatment or condition signals: around 19 received Ad26.COV2.S at low or high dose, single or two shots; several received placebo; per-sample allocation not given. Repertoires of vaccine and placebo recipients were sequenced from samples collected on day 63 after the first injection. Cohort 1b enrolled 25 adults aged 18-55 years at a single site in Boston, USA, between 29 July and 7 August 2020. Ad26.COV2.S consisted of a replication-incompetent adenovirus type 26 vector by which a prefusion-stabilized SARS-CoV-2 spike protein from the original Wuhan strain was expressed.

TCRbeta CDR3 regions were sequenced with the immunoSEQ Assay. After extraction, genomic DNA underwent amplification by bias-controlled multiplex PCR, followed by high-throughput sequencing. From the authors' description of their analysis: Collapsing and filtering of sequences were performed to quantify the absolute abundance of each unique TCRbeta CDR3 region. T cell fraction was estimated by normalization of TCRbeta template counts to usable DNA, with usable DNA being measured through amplification of reference genes present in all nucleated cells. Repertoire TCRs were annotated as SARS-CoV-2-specific when V gene, CDR3 amino acid sequence and J gene were exactly matched to a known reactive TCR set. The reference SARS-CoV-2 TCR set was derived from MIRA and filtered for enrichment in COVID-19-positive ImmuneCODE repertoires, a step that removed public or cross-reactive TCRs. Using the MIRA antigens, annotated TCRs were further analysed by specific ORF or by position within an ORF. Depth was the summed frequency of annotated unique rearrangements, while breadth was defined as annotated unique rearrangements over total unique productive rearrangements. Two-sided Wilcoxon rank-sum tests were used to compare TCR breadth between groups. The source is immuneACCESS, and TCRdb retained only in-frame sequences with V and J called. Part of the clones is not carried over; for the studies checked, unresolved V genes explain less than half of this, and the remainder is unexplained. V, J and clone size are taken as reported in that table, and D and trimming were inferred from the DNA itself. This sample has 250,000 or so clones in its table, and roughly 89% of those were observed once. The ten largest account for just under 3% of the sample.

Study-level results and caveats: Spike-specific TCR breadth was higher in Ad26.COV2.S recipients than in placebo recipients (P = 0.0014). After vaccination, spike-specific CD8+ and CD4+ T cell responses were reported to show substantial breadth. Vaccine and placebo recipients had similar non-spike TCR breadth, a finding consistent with the vaccine containing only spike. According to the authors, total T cell responses may have been underestimated by the TCR breadth and depth analyses. The study was not powered to compare responses between vaccine doses or regimens.

This receptor was obtained from a person aged 18 to 65 who received the Ad26.COV2.S COVID-19 vaccine or a placebo. The rearranged segments are TRBV5-1 and TRBJ1-1, and TRBD1 aligns with 7 junction nucleotides. Sequenced here: peripheral blood, sampled in a trial of Ad26.COV2.S vaccine versus placebo. The CDR3 protein: CASSPDRVNTEAFF. The nucleotide sequence reads as follows: TGCGCCAGCAGCCCCGACAGGGTCAACACTGAAGCTTTCTTT.